The 30 T cell receptor beta chains listed next were all sequenced from one sample in a study of blood T cell repertoires in COVID-19. Assay used: immunoSEQ multiplex PCR; TCRdb lists only in-frame clones, some missing. The table records roughly 46,000 clones, about 88% of them present only once. The sample taken for sequencing was PBMCs or T cells enriched from blood (not recorded which). All receptors derive from a woman between 45 and 65 years old who had recovered from COVID-19.

The rearrangement links TRBV7-2 to TRBJ2-7; 7 nucleotides match TRBD2. Trimming at V came to 5 bases and at J to 6 bases, leaving 7 bases not matched to a gene. The CDR3 totals 13 residues. CDR1 is SGHTA, CDR2 FQGNSA, per germline. As DNA, the CDR3 is TGTGCCAGCAGCCTAGAGGGAGGGCGCGAGCAGTACTTC. Translation: CASSLEGGREQYF.

The V and J genes are TRBV5-4 and TRBJ1-3; TRBD1 matches at 7 bases. V lost 4 bases, J lost 2 bases, and 3 bases stayed unmatched. The CDR3 spans 14 residues. Germline loops: CDR1 SGHNT, CDR2 YYREEE (reference sequence). DNA of the CDR3: TGTGCCAGCAGCCCCGGGACAGCTGGAAACACCATATATTTT. Translation: CASSPGTAGNTIYF.

J is TRBJ1-3 and V is TRBV28; a weak D match, TRBD1 (6 bases). The CDR3 spans 18 residues. Trimming left V 5 bases short and J 0 bases short, with 20 bases between. CDR1 is MDHEN and CDR2 is SYDVKM in the germline V gene. DNA for the CDR3: TGTGCCAGCAGTCCACCCCGCCCGGACAGTTCCTCTGGAAACACCATATATTTT. Its translation: CASSPPRPDSSSGNTIYF.

The chain carries TRBV7-3 and TRBJ2-1, with 8 bases identical to TRBD2. The V segment lost 2 bases and the J segment 2 bases; nucleotides outside the gene matches: 5. Germline CDR1 SGHTA, CDR2 FQGTGA. There are 16 residues in the CDR3. CDR3 coding DNA: TGTGCCAGCAGCTTAGGAGCGGGGGTGGCCTACAATGAGCAGTTCTTC. This gives the protein CASSLGAGVAYNEQFF.

This chain connects TRBV5-6 to TRBJ2-1, with a possible D match to TRBD1 (5 bases). This CDR3 has 16 residues. V shed 3 bases and J shed 8 bases, with 21 bases lying between them. CDR1 SGHDT and CDR2 YYEEEE come from the germline V gene. CDR3 nucleotides: TGTGCCAGCAGCTCCTTACTCGACTCTTTAGGGGATGAGCAGTTCTTC. It is translated as CASSSLLDSLGDEQFF.

The gene calls are TRBV6-5 and TRBJ2-1; D perhaps matches TRBD1 (6 bases). Deletions cut 4 bases from V and 3 bases from J, with 13 bases between. Germline V CDR1 and CDR2: MNHEY, SVGAGI. The CDR3 spans 15 residues. CDR3 bases: TGTGCCAGCAGTTCCACAGGGTACTTCTACAATGAGCAGTTCTTC. Translated: CASSSTGYFYNEQFF.

The V gene is TRBV30, the J gene TRBJ1-4; D gene unclear. Germline V CDR1 and CDR2: GTSNPN, SVGIG (reference sequence). V lost 3 bases to trimming and J lost 6 bases, with 5 bases between them. The CDR3 sequence is 11 residues long. CDR3 sequence: CAWSPDEKLFF. The CDR3 DNA reads as TGTGCCTGGAGCCCGGATGAAAAACTGTTTTTT.

V is TRBV7-8 and J is TRBJ2-7, with 9 nucleotides matching TRBD1. This CDR3 has 14 residues. Germline V gene sequence: CDR1 SGHVS, CDR2 FQNEAQ. The J segment lost 4 bases and the V segment lost 4 bases, leaving 5 bases of the junction unmatched. CDR3 region: CASSYGQGPYEQYF. DNA of the CDR3: TGTGCCAGCAGCTATGGACAGGGGCCGTACGAGCAGTACTTC.

The rearrangement uses TRBV10-3 and TRBJ2-7, with 8 nucleotides matching TRBD1. V shed 8 bases, J shed 5 bases, and the junction held 8 bases outside the gene matches. Germline V lookup: CDR1 ENHRY, CDR2 SYGVKD. The CDR3 covers 13 residues. CDR3 amino acids: CAISGQGANEQYF. DNA for the CDR3: TGTGCCATCTCCGGACAGGGAGCCAACGAGCAGTACTTC.

The chain has TRBV24-1 and TRBJ2-1, with D unresolved. Germline V gives CDR1 KGHDR, CDR2 SFDVKD. Trimming took off 4 bases at V and 7 bases at J, with 13 bases between the two ends. This CDR3 region has 14 residues. The CDR3 DNA follows: TGTGCCACCAGTGAGAGTCCTAGTCGGAATGAGCAGTTCTTC. It specifies CATSESPSRNEQFF.

J is TRBJ2-5 and V is TRBV5-1; unclear D gene. CDR3 length: 13 amino acids. Per germline, CDR1 SGHRS and CDR2 YFSETQ. Trimming cost V 2 bases and J 5 bases, with 10 bases left between them. As DNA, the CDR3 is TGCGCCAGCAGCTTTTCTACCGCGGAGACCCAGTACTTC. Translating gives CASSFSTAETQYF. Full variable domain (remainder filled in from reference TRBV5-1 and TRBJ2-5): KAGVTQTPRYLIKTRGQQVTLSCSPISGHRSVSWYQQTPGQGLQFLFEYFSETQRNKGNFPGRFSGRQFSNSRSEMNVSTLELGDSALYLCASSFSTAETQYFGPGTRLLVL.

V usage is TRBV6-5 and J usage is TRBJ1-2, with 7 bases lining up with TRBD1. CDR3 size: 13 residues. Germline CDR1 reads MNHEY; CDR2 reads SVGAGI. Unmatched junction bases numbered 8, after V lost 5 bases and J lost 8 bases. CDR3 sequence (DNA): TGTGCCAGCAGTCACAGGGGAGGTGACGGCTACACCTTC. Amino acid sequence: CASSHRGGDGYTF.

The chain recombines TRBV28 with TRBJ2-7; 9 bases agree with TRBD1. The CDR3 loop spans 15 amino acids. Germline CDR1 is MDHEN and CDR2 is SYDVKM. Germline trimming cut 5 bases from V and 1 base from J; bases unmatched to any gene: 6. CDR3 protein: CASSRQGGVSYEQYF. The CDR3 DNA is TGTGCCAGCAGTCGACAGGGGGGGGTATCCTACGAGCAGTACTTC.

This rearrangement joins TRBV27 to TRBJ2-7, with 9 bases matching TRBD2. The CDR3 is 15 amino acids. Germline CDR1 reads MNHEY; CDR2 reads SMNVEV (reference sequence). The V segment lost 3 bases and the J segment 3 bases; nucleotides outside the gene matches: 6. CDR3 bases: TGTGCCAGCAGTTTGGTTAGCGGGGGTCTCTACGAGCAGTACTTC. As protein: CASSLVSGGLYEQYF.

The J gene is TRBJ1-5, the V gene TRBV19, with D possibly being TRBD1 (6 bases). Trimming shortened V by 4 bases and J by 7 bases, and 20 bases separated the two germline ends. Germline V gene data show CDR1 as LNHDA and CDR2 as SQIVND (reference sequence). CDR3 length: 16 amino acids. CDR3 sequence: CASSSILAGGQQPQHF. DNA of the CDR3: TGTGCCAGTAGTAGTATCCTTGCGGGGGGCCAGCAGCCCCAGCATTTT.

The rearrangement joins TRBV5-1 to TRBJ2-1; 9 bases match TRBD2. The length of the CDR3 is 16 residues. The germline CDR1 and CDR2 sequences are SGHRS and YFSETQ. Unmatched junction bases numbered 5, after V lost 0 bases and J lost 4 bases. The CDR3, as DNA: TGCGCCAGCAGCTTGGAGGCTAGCGGGATATACAATGAGCAGTTCTTC. The encoded protein is CASSLEASGIYNEQFF.

This chain uses TRBV4-1 with TRBJ2-4, with D perhaps matching TRBD2 (5 bases). This CDR3 contains 14 residues. Germline values: CDR1 MGHRA, CDR2 YSYEKL. V lost 4 bases, J lost 7 bases, and 14 bases lay in between. The CDR3 reads CASSPAGTGNIQYF. CDR3 nucleotides: TGCGCCAGCAGCCCCGCGGGCACCGGGAACATTCAGTACTTC.

The CDR3 DNA reads TGTGCCAGCAGCTCACAAGGGACTAGCGGGGGTCAGACCCAGTACTTC. It is translated as CASSSQGTSGGQTQYF. The rearrangement joins TRBV5-6 to TRBJ2-5, with 14 bases matching TRBD2. Looked up from germline, CDR1 is SGHDT and CDR2 is YYEEEE. The length of the CDR3 is 16 residues. Trimming cost V 3 bases and J 6 bases; bases outside gene matches: 7.

The V and J genes are TRBV13 and TRBJ2-2, with D unresolved. The V gene lost 5 bases and the J gene lost 12 bases, with 13 bases spanning the gap. Germline CDR1 is PRHDT and CDR2 is FYEKMQ (reference sequence). The CDR3 runs to 12 residues. As DNA, the CDR3 is TGTGCCAGCAGCCCAAGGAGTTCCCAGCTGTTTTTT. It is translated as CASSPRSSQLFF.

Written as DNA, the CDR3 is TGTGCCAGCAGCCGTAACAGGGGGCACTCCTACGAGCAGTACTTC. Translated: CASSRNRGHSYEQYF. The chain uses TRBV5-4 and TRBJ2-7, with 9 nucleotides matching TRBD1. CDR1 is SGHNT and CDR2 is YYREEE in the germline V gene (reference sequence). V trimming: 4 bases; J trimming: 0 bases; junction bases outside the gene matches: 5. This CDR3 has 15 amino acids.

This sequence joins TRBV7-9 and TRBJ1-5; 8 nucleotides align to TRBD1. The germline CDR1 and CDR2 sequences are SEHNR and FQNEAQ (reference sequence). V dropped 11 bases and J dropped 2; count of bases not matched to a gene: 5. The CDR3 has 13 residues. The CDR3 loop reads CAGQGDGNQPQHF. The CDR3 DNA sequence: TGTGCCGGACAGGGCGATGGCAATCAGCCCCAGCATTTT.

This chain links TRBV18 with TRBJ2-5; weak D call: TRBD2 (5 bases). The CDR3 is 13 residues long. The V end was cut by 3 bases, the J end by 2 bases, with 7 bases between. Germline V gene lookup returns CDR1 KGHSH and CDR2 LQKENI. The CDR3 nucleotides are TGTGCCAGCTCACCCGGGATTCAAGAGACCCAGTACTTC. It codes for CASSPGIQETQYF.

V and J are TRBV12-3 or TRBV12-4 and TRBJ1-2; 10 bases map to TRBD1. Trimming cost V 3 bases and J 7 bases; bases outside gene matches: 2. This CDR3 region has 13 residues. Here the CDR3 DNA reads TGTGCCAGCAGTTTTAGGGACAGGGGTGGCTACACCTTC. This translates into CASSFRDRGGYTF.

This clone has more than one count but fewer than ten. The genes are TRBV19 and TRBJ1-6; tentatively, D is TRBD1 (6 bases). This CDR3 spans 15 amino acids. Germline CDR1 and CDR2: LNHDA and SQIVND (reference sequence). V dropped 4 bases and J dropped 9 bases, with 16 bases sitting between them. The CDR3 sequence: CASSTQGTNRSPLHF. In DNA form, the CDR3 reads TGTGCCAGTAGTACTCAGGGGACCAACCGTTCACCCCTCCACTTT.

This clone has only a few counts. J is TRBJ1-2 and V is TRBV19, with D unresolved. Germline loops: CDR1 LNHDA, CDR2 SQIVND (reference sequence). The CDR3 has 14 amino acids. V was clipped by 7 bases and J by 5 bases, with 17 bases between them. CDR3 sequence: CASTPPRGRYGYTF. The CDR3 coding sequence is TGTGCCAGTACCCCACCGAGAGGGAGGTATGGCTACACCTTC.

The V gene is TRBV7-2, the J gene TRBJ2-3; 12 bases fit TRBD2. The CDR3 has 16 residues. Unmatched junction bases numbered 8, after V lost 5 bases and J lost 5 bases. Germline V gives CDR1 SGHTA, CDR2 FQGNSA. The CDR3 reads CASSLMGLAGVDTQYF. The DNA of the CDR3 is TGTGCCAGCAGCCTTATGGGACTAGCGGGTGTAGATACGCAGTATTTT.

The chain couples TRBV7-2 to TRBJ2-5, with D perhaps TRBD1 (6 bases). The V end lost 4 bases, the J end lost 6 bases, and 12 bases lay between the germline ends. The CDR3 runs to 13 residues. Germline-derived CDR1 and CDR2 are SGHTA and FQGNSA. The CDR3 nucleotides are TGTGCCAGCAGCTCACAGGGTTTGCAGACCCAGTACTTC. It codes for CASSSQGLQTQYF.

The chain has TRBV4-3 and TRBJ1-1, with D uncertain. Germline V gene sequence: CDR1 LGHNA, CDR2 YSLEER. The CDR3 consists of 16 residues. With 0 bases removed from V and 11 bases from J, the gap between germline ends came to 22 bases. CDR3 sequence reads: CASSQEVRGGLLVAFF. In DNA, the CDR3 is TGCGCCAGCAGCCAAGAAGTTCGTGGAGGGCTGTTAGTTGCTTTCTTT.

The rearrangement links TRBV4-3 to TRBJ1-2, with 7 bases aligning to TRBD1. Germline V gene data show CDR1 as LGHNA and CDR2 as YSLEER. This CDR3 is built from 15 residues. After removal of 4 bases from V and 5 bases from J, the junction contained 10 bases not matched to a gene. The DNA for the CDR3 is TGCGCCAGCAGCCCCCAAGGGACAGTTTCATATGGCTACACCTTC. The encoded protein is CASSPQGTVSYGYTF.

V and J are TRBV20-1 and TRBJ1-2; possibly TRBD1 for D (5 bases). CDR1 is DFQATT and CDR2 is SNEGSKA in the germline V gene (reference sequence). The CDR3 length is 18 residues. V lost 3 bases to trimming and J lost 0 bases, with 23 bases between them. The CDR3, as DNA: TGCAGTGCTAGTCTCTCCGGTGGCAGGGCCGCGGCTAACTATGGCTACACCTTC. Its translation is CSASLSGGRAAANYGYTF.